Given below is one TCR beta chain in context. The data belong to a study of blood T cell repertoires in COVID-19. Study overall: There were acute and convalescent COVID-19 samples, and they came from the United States, Italy and Spain. In each case, the material was cDNA or gDNA derived from T cells, B-cell-depleted T cells, or PBMCs.

Authors' methods: Reference gene primer amplification in the assay estimated nucleated cell counts. Only in-frame clones appear in the TCRdb table, and some are missing; sequencing was by immunoSEQ multiplex PCR. V and J calls and clone size are given by that table; D and trimming were obtained from the DNA. The data contain 300,000 or so clones, around 87% of them singletons. This CDR3 has 19 residues. V gave up 0 bases and J gave up 4 bases; unmatched junction bases: 12. CDR1 MNHNS and CDR2 SASEGT come from the germline V gene. Sequenced sample: peripheral blood. The chain uses TRBV6-1 and TRBJ1-5; 10 bases map to TRBD1. The receptor's source is a woman aged 45-65 years who had recovered from COVID-19. The CDR3 DNA reads TGTGCCAGCAGTGAAGCGCTACGAGACAGGGGGCAAGGAAATCAGCCCCAGCATTTT. Protein product: CASSEALRDRGQGNQPQHF.